The present TCR beta chain was sequenced within a study of response to subunit inactivated influenza vaccine. Points from the study as a whole: It was the authors' suggestion that each seasonal influenza vaccination recruits few new T cells.

Concerning this clonotype: Its antigen is unidentified.

TCRdb itself ran the RT-PCR reads through MiXCR, one entry per CDR3 protein. Among approximately 530,000 distinct CDR3 sequences listed, under 8.5% were seen once. Germline CDR1 reads SNHLY; CDR2 reads FYNNEI. Trimming at V came to 4 bases and at J to 8 bases, leaving 4 bases not matched to a gene. CDR3 length: 13 amino acids. The chain combines TRBV2 with TRBJ2-1; 8 nucleotides agree with TRBD2. The material was PBMCs from blood, obtained about 23 months after vaccination. This receptor was obtained from a man aged 45 to 75 who received an inactivated influenza vaccine. The CDR3 DNA reads as TGTGCCAGCAGTGTTCCGACTAGCGATGAGCAGTTCTTC. The encoded protein is CASSVPTSDEQFF.